This passage covers 7 T cell receptor beta chains from one sample sequenced in a study of blood T cell repertoires in COVID-19. Sequenced by immunoSEQ multiplex PCR; TCRdb stores in-frame clones only, minus some. This sample carries more than 200,000 clones, over 70% of them seen once, and the ten largest clones take 7% to 10%. The specimen was peripheral blood. These TCRs come from a woman in her forties or fifties with acute or convalescent COVID-19.

Regarding this clone: The junction departs from the called germline gene at one end, perhaps through a read error. This chain connects TRBV7-7 to TRBJ2-1, with 7 bases aligning to TRBD2. Germline V lookup: CDR1 SSHAT, CDR2 FNYEAQ (reference sequence). The CDR3 length is 15 residues. The CDR3 here is CASSASSGSYNEQFF. The CDR3 DNA follows: TGTGCTAGCAGCGCCTCTAGCGGCTCCTACAATGAGCAGTTCTTC.

This chain connects TRBV2 to TRBJ2-2; D unresolved. With 4 bases removed from V and 1 base from J, the gap between germline ends came to 13 bases. From germline, CDR1 is SNHLY and CDR2 FYNNEI. The CDR3 has 16 residues. The CDR3 DNA is TGTGCCAGCAGTGCCGACGGGTTCCTGAACACCGGGGAGCTGTTTTTT. Translating it yields CASSADGFLNTGELFF.

V usage is TRBV5-1 and J usage is TRBJ2-7; TRBD1 aligns across 7 bases. Looked up from germline, CDR1 is SGHRS and CDR2 is YFSETQ. The CDR3 is made up of 16 amino acids. Trimming removed 4 bases from V and 2 bases from J; junction bases left unmatched: 12. CDR3 nucleotide sequence: TGCGCCAGCAGCACACCAACCGGGACAGCCGCCTACGAGCAGTACTTC. Protein sequence: CASSTPTGTAAYEQYF.

The genes are TRBV5-1 and TRBJ2-5; unclear D gene. CDR1 and CDR2 (germline): SGHRS, YFSETQ. This CDR3 spans 16 amino acids. Trimming took 0 bases from V and 2 from J, leaving 14 bases between them. The CDR3 sequence is CASSLAPTPTQETQYF. CDR3 DNA sequence: TGCGCCAGCAGCTTGGCCCCAACCCCCACTCAAGAGACCCAGTACTTC. Full variable domain (missing parts from reference TRBV5-1 and TRBJ2-5): KAGVTQTPRYLIKTRGQQVTLSCSPISGHRSVSWYQQTPGQGLQFLFEYFSETQRNKGNFPGRFSGRQFSNSRSEMNVSTLELGDSALYLCASSLAPTPTQETQYFGPGTRLLVL.

The V call is TRBV11-1, the J call TRBJ2-2, with D perhaps matching TRBD1 (6 bases). V shed 1 base and J shed 5 bases, with 14 bases lying between them. The CDR3 is 16 amino acids. Germline CDR1 SGHAT, CDR2 FQDESV (reference sequence). DNA for the CDR3: TGTGCCAGCAGCTTAGAAGGGGGAGCACAAACCGGGGAGCTGTTTTTT. Its protein product is CASSLEGGAQTGELFF.

This chain joins TRBV28 and TRBJ2-7; D gene ambiguous. Trimming removed 5 bases at V and 1 base at J, with 6 bases between. The germline V gene has CDR1 MDHEN and CDR2 SYDVKM. This CDR3 spans 12 amino acids. CDR3 amino acids: CASSPTSYEQYF. The CDR3 DNA reads TGTGCCAGCAGTCCGACATCCTACGAGCAGTACTTC.

This clone was recorded a few times. J is TRBJ2-2 and V is TRBV28; 9 bases are shared with TRBD2. CDR1 and CDR2 from the germline V gene are MDHEN and SYDVKM. The CDR3 consists of 14 residues. The V and J ends lost 8 bases and 5 bases, in that order; junction bases with no gene match: 6. The CDR3: CASGLSGSTGELFF. Here the CDR3 DNA reads TGTGCCAGCGGACTTAGCGGGAGTACCGGGGAGCTGTTTTTT. The whole variable domain, filled in from reference TRBV28 and TRBJ2-2, reads DVKVTQSSRYLVKRTGEKVFLECVQDMDHENMFWYRQDPGLGLRLIYFSYDVKMKEKGDIPEGYSVSREKKERFSLILESASTNQTSMYLCASGLSGSTGELFFGEGSRLTVL.